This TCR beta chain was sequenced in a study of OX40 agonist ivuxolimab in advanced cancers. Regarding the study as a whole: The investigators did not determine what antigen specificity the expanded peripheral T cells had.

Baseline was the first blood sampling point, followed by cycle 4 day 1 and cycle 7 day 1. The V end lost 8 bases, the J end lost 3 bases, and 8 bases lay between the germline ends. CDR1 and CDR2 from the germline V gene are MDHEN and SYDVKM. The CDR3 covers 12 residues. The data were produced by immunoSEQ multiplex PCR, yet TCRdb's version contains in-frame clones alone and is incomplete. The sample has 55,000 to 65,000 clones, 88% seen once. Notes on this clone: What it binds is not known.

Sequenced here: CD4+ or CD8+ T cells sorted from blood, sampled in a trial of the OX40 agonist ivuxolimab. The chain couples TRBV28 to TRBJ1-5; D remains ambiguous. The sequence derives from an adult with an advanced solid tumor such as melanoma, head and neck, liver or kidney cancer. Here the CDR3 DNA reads TGTGCCAGCCGGGGTAACAATCAGCCCCAGCATTTT. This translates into CASRGNNQPQHF.